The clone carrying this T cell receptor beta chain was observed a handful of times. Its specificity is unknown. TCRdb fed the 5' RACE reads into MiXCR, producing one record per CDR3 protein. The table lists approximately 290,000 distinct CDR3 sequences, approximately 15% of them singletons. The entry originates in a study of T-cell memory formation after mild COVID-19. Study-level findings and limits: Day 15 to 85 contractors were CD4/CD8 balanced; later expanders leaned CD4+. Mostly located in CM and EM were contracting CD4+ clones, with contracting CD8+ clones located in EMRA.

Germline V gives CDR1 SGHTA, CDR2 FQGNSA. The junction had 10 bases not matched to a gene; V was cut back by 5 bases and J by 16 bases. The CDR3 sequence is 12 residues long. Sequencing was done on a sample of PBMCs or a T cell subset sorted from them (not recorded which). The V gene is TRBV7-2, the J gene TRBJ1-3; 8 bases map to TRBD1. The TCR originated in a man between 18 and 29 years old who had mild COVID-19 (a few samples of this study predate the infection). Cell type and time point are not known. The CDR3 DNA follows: TGTGCCAGCAGCCCATCCCGGGACAGGATCTATTTT. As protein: CASSPSRDRIYF.